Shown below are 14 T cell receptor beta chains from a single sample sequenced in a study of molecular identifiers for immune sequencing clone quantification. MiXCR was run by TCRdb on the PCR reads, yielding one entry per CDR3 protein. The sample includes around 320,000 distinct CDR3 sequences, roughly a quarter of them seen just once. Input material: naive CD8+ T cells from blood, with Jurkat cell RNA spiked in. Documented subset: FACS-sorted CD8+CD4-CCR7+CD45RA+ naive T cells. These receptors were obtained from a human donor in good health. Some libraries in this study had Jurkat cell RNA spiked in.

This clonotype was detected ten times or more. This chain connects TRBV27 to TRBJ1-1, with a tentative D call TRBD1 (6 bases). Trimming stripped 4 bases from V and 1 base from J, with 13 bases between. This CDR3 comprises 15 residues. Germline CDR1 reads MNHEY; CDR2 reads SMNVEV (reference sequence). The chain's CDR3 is CASSSPGHPNTEAFF. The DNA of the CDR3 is TGTGCCAGCAGTTCTCCGGGACACCCGAACACTGAAGCTTTCTTT.

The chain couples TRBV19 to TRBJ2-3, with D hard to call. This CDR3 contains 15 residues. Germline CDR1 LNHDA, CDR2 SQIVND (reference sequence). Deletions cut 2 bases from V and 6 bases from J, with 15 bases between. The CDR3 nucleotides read TGTGCCAGTAGTATATCTGACGCCAGGCCGGATACGCAGTATTTT. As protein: CASSISDARPDTQYF.

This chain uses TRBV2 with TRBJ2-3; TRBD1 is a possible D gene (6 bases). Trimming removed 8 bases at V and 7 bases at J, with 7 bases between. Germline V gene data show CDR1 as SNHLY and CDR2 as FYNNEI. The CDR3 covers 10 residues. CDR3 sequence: CASGTNTQYF. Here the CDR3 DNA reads TGTGCCAGCGGGACAAATACGCAGTATTTT.

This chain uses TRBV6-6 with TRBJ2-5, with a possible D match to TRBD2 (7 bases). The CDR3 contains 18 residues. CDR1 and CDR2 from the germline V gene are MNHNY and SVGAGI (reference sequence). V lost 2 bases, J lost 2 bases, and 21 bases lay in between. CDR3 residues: CASSYLNLPRGPQETQYF. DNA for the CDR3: TGTGCCAGCAGTTACCTAAACCTCCCGCGGGGGCCGCAAGAGACCCAGTACTTC.

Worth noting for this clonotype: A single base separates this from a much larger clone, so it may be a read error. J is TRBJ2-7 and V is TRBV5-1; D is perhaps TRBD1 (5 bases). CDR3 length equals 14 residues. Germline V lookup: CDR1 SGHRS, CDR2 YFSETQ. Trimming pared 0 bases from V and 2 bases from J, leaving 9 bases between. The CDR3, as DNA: TGCGCCAGCAGCTTGGGGGGCAGTCCCTACGAGCAGTACTTC. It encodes CASSLGGSPYEQYF.

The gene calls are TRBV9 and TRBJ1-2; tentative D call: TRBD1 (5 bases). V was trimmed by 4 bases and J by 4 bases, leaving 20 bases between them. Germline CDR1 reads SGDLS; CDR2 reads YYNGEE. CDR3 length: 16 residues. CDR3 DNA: TGTGCCAGCAGCCTAGGGGCTATCGACGGAGCCTATGGCTACACCTTC. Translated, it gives CASSLGAIDGAYGYTF.

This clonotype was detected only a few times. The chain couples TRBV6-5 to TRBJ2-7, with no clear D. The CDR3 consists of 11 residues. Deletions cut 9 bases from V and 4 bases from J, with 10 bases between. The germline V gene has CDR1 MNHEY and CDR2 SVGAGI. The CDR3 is CARNPRYEQYF. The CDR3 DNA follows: TGTGCCAGGAACCCCAGATACGAGCAGTACTTC.

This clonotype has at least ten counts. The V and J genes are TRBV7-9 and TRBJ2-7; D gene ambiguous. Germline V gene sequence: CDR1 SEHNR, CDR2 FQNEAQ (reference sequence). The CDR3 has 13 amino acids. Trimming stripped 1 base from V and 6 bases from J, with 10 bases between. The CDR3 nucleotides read TGTGCCAGCAGCTTAGGGCCAAGCCTCGAGCAGTACTTC. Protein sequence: CASSLGPSLEQYF. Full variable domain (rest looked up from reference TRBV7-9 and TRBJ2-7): DTGVSQNPRHKITKRGQNVTFRCDPISEHNRLYWYRQTLGQGPEFLTYFQNEAQLEKSRLLSDRFSAERPKGSFSTLEIQRTEQGDSAMYLCASSLGPSLEQYFGPGTRLTVT.

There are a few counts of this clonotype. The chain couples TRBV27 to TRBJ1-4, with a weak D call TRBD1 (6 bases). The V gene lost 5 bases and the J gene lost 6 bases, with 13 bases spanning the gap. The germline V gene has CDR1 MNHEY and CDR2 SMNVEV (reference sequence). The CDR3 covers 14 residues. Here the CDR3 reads CASSIRGADEKLFF. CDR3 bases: TGTGCCAGCAGTATTCGGGGGGCGGATGAAAAACTGTTTTTT.

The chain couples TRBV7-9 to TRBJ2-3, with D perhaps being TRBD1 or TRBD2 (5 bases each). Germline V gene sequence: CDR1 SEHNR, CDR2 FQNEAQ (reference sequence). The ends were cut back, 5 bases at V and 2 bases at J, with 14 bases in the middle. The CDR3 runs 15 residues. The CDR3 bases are TGTGCCAGCAGCCCCCGGGACGGACCCACAGATACGCAGTATTTT. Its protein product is CASSPRDGPTDTQYF.

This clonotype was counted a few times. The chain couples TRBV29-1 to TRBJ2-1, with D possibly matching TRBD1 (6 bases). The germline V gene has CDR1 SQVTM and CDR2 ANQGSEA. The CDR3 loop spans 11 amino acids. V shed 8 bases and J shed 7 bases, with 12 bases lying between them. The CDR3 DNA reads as TGCAGCATACTACAGGGAAATGAGCAGTTCTTC. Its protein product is CSILQGNEQFF.

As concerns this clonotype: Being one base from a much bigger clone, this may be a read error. For the CDR3, the DNA is TGTGCCAGCAGCCCCGGGGCATTCGTTTCCGCAGCTACGCAGTATTTT. Residues: CASSPGAFVSAATQYF. This chain joins TRBV7-2 and TRBJ2-3; either TRBD1 or TRBD2 may fit D (5 bases each). Germline lookup yields CDR1 SGHTA and CDR2 FQGNSA. V was pared by 5 bases and J by 8 bases, with 23 bases between. CDR3 length: 16 amino acids.

The CDR3 here is CASQGTGNQPQHF. CDR3 nucleotide sequence: TGTGCCAGTCAGGGTACGGGCAATCAGCCCCAGCATTTT. This chain links TRBV19 with TRBJ1-5, with D tentatively TRBD1 (5 bases). The V end was cut by 8 bases, the J end by 2 bases, with 10 bases between. The CDR3 runs 13 residues. Germline assignment: CDR1 LNHDA and CDR2 SQIVND (reference sequence).

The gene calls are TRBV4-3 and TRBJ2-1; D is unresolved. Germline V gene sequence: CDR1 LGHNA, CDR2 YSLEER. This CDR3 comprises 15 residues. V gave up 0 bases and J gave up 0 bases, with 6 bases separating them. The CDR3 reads CASSQDGFSYNEQFF. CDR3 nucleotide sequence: TGCGCCAGCAGCCAAGACGGGTTCTCCTACAATGAGCAGTTCTTC.